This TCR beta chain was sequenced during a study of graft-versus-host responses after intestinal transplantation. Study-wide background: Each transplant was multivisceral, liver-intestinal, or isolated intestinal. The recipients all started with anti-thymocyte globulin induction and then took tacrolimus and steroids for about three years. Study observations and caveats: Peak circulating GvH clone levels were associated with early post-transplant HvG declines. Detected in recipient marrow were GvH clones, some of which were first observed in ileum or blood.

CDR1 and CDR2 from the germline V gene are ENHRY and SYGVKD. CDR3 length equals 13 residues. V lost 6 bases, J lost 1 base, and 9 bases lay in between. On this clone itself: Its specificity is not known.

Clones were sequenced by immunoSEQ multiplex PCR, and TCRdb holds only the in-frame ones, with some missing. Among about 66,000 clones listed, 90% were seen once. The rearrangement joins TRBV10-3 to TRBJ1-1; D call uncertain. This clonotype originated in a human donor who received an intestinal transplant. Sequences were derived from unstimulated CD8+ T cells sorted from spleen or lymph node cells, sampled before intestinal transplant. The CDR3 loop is CAIRDSGNTEAFF. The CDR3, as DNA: TGTGCCATCAGGGATTCAGGGAACACTGAAGCTTTCTTT.